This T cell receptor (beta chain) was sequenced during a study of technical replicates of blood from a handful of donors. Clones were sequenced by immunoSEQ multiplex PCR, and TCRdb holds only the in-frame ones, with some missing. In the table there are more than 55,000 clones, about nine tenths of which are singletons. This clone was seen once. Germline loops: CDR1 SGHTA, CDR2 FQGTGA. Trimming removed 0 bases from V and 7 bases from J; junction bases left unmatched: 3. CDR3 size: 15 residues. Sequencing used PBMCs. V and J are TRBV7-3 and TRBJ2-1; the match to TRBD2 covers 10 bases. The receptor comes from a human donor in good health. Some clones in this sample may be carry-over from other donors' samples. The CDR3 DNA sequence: TGTGCCAGCAGCTTAACTAGCGGGGGGTTGAATGAGCAGTTCTTC. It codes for CASSLTSGGLNEQFF.